This T cell receptor (beta chain) was documented in a study of T cell responses to AZD1222 COVID-19 vaccine. About the research overall: Analysis merged second doses at about 4 or about 12 weeks. Study-level findings and limits: Across the whole spike, CD4 TCRs peaked at regions 160-218 and 743-854. When two AZD1222 doses had been given, Spike-specific TCR breadth and depth rose.

Looked up from germline, CDR1 is LGHNA and CDR2 is YNFKEQ. With 3 bases clipped from V and 2 bases from J, the junction kept 3 bases outside the gene matches. There are 16 residues in the CDR3. On this clone: Its antigen remains unknown.

Data came from immunoSEQ multiplex PCR; TCRdb stores just in-frame clones and leaves some out. Among 100,000 to 150,000 clones, 80% to 90% were seen once, and the ten largest hold 1% to 1.5%. The receptor was derived from an adult in good health. This specimen was peripheral blood, taken on day 0 of AZD1222 vaccination. The chain combines TRBV4-2 with TRBJ2-3; 12 bases line up with TRBD2. CDR3 in amino acids: CASSHRTSGATDTQYF. DNA for the CDR3: TGTGCCAGCAGCCATAGGACTAGCGGGGCCACAGATACGCAGTATTTT.